The 6 T cell receptor beta chains in this list originate from one sample, sequenced in a study of hypomethylating agent response in myelodysplastic syndrome. Sequenced by immunoSEQ multiplex PCR; TCRdb stores in-frame clones only, minus some. The repertoire consists of about 7,200 clones, with around nine tenths occurring once and the leading ten covering roughly 17%. Source: bone marrow, taken before or after starting hypomethylating agent treatment for myelodysplastic syndrome (not recorded which). The receptors originated from a human donor with myelodysplastic syndrome.

J is TRBJ1-5 and V is TRBV7-6; D remains unclear. The CDR3 runs 12 residues. Germline CDR1 SGHVS, CDR2 FNYEAQ. V lost 1 base to trimming and J lost 3 bases, with 1 base between them. The CDR3 protein is CASSLDNQPQHF. CDR3 coding DNA: TGTGCCAGCAGCTTAGACAATCAGCCCCAGCATTTT.

The CDR3 nucleotides read TGTGCCAGCAGCTTAGCGGCGGGCCTCGTATCCGGGGAGCTGTTTTTT. Protein product: CASSLAAGLVSGELFF. V usage is TRBV7-2 and J usage is TRBJ2-2, with D possibly TRBD2 on 5 matching bases. Germline V gives CDR1 SGHTA, CDR2 FQGNSA. The CDR3 totals 16 residues. V was pared by 0 bases and J by 6 bases, with 14 bases between.

This clone has just one count. The CDR3 loop reads CASTPGHERYEQYF. CDR3 DNA: TGTGCCAGCACACCCGGACACGAACGCTACGAGCAGTACTTC. J is TRBJ2-7 and V is TRBV2; possibly TRBD1 for D (5 bases). Germline CDR1 is SNHLY and CDR2 is FYNNEI. CDR3 length: 14 residues. V lost 7 bases to trimming and J lost 3 bases, with 16 bases between them.

This clone appeared a single time. This chain joins TRBV5-6 and TRBJ2-1; D could derive from TRBD1 or TRBD2 (5 bases each). The CDR3 runs to 14 residues. Trimming shortened V by 2 bases and J by 12 bases, and 18 bases separated the two germline ends. The germline CDR1 and CDR2 sequences are SGHDT and YYEEEE. The DNA of the CDR3 is TGTGCCAGCAGCTTTACCTCCCGAGGGGCCAGGCAGTTCTTC. Translating gives CASSFTSRGARQFF.

The chain couples TRBV11-2 to TRBJ1-4; D is possibly TRBD1 (5 bases). The CDR3 totals 14 residues. The V gene's germline CDR1 is SGHAT and CDR2 FQNNGV. V shed 5 bases and J shed 12 bases, with 19 bases lying between them. The CDR3 sequence is CASSDVGVGAELFF. The CDR3 nucleotides are TGTGCCAGCAGCGACGTGGGGGTGGGCGCGGAACTGTTTTTT.

The rearrangement links TRBV6-6 to TRBJ2-7, with 7 positions matching TRBD2. The CDR3 runs 15 residues. Unmatched junction bases numbered 4, after V lost 2 bases and J lost 0 bases. Germline V gene lookup returns CDR1 MNHNY and CDR2 SVGAGI (reference sequence). The CDR3: CASSYVPGGSYEQYV. CDR3 bases: TGTGCCAGCAGTTACGTGCCGGGGGGCTCCTACGAGCAGTACGTC.